This T cell receptor (beta chain) was recovered during a study of T cell repertoires in cytomegalovirus infection. Findings and limits, study-wide: In two of eight donors, the top clonotype was HLA-C-restricted CMV-specific.

TCRdb re-derived calls from the reads in MiXCR, one entry per CDR3 protein. The sample lists hundreds of thousands of distinct CDR3 sequences; approximately 7% were seen once. Germline CDR1 and CDR2: MNHEY and SVGEGT. V was pared by 2 bases and J by 0 bases, with 10 bases between. CDR3 length equals 15 residues. This clonotype was counted ten times or more. Its antigen is undetermined. The V gene is TRBV6-2 or TRBV6-3, the J gene TRBJ1-1; D unresolved. This receptor was taken from a human donor in good health (CMV status not recorded). Some clones in this sample may be carry-over from other donors' samples. The source material was PBMCs. CDR3 protein: CASSYPGIMNTEAFF. In nucleotides, the CDR3 is TGTGCCAGCAGTTACCCGGGTATCATGAACACTGAAGCTTTCTTT.